The 3 T cell receptor beta chains below were found in one sample sequenced in a study of shared clonotypes between healthy human individuals. The method was immunoSEQ multiplex PCR; TCRdb's version includes in-frame clones alone and lacks a portion of them. Of about 490,000 clones listed, approximately 80% are singletons. Sequencing used PBMCs. The receptors were gathered from a woman aged 40 to 50 in good health. Some clones in this sample may be carry-over from other donors' samples.

This chain uses TRBV18 with TRBJ2-7; TRBD1 matches at 9 bases. The V segment lost 7 bases and the J segment 4 bases; nucleotides outside the gene matches: 8. CDR3 length: 14 amino acids. Looked up from germline, CDR1 is KGHSH and CDR2 is LQKENI. CDR3 in DNA: TGTGCCAGCTACAACCGGGACAGGGAATACGAGCAGTACTTC. Translating gives CASYNRDREYEQYF.

J is TRBJ2-1 and V is TRBV4-1; D remains ambiguous. Trimming left V 4 bases short and J 9 bases short, with 16 bases between. The CDR3 sequence is 14 residues long. Looked up from germline, CDR1 is MGHRA and CDR2 is YSYEKL. The CDR3 nucleotides read TGCGCCAGCAGCCTACAGCCTGGGATGGGTGAGCAGTTCTTC. Translation: CASSLQPGMGEQFF.

The rearrangement uses TRBV2 and TRBJ2-3, with D hard to call. Trimming cost V 7 bases and J 2 bases, with 10 bases left between them. The germline V gene encodes CDR1 SNHLY and CDR2 FYNNEI. This CDR3 region has 13 residues. This chain's CDR3 is CASKVGNTDTQYF. In DNA, the CDR3 is TGTGCCAGCAAAGTCGGAAACACAGATACGCAGTATTTT.